This T cell receptor beta chain was recorded in a study of identical twins. Carrying unique molecular identifiers, the cDNA also gained a universal primer site through template switching. TCRdb fed the 5' RACE reads into MiXCR, producing one record per CDR3 protein. The data hold about 690,000 distinct CDR3 sequences, with 6% to 6.5% observed a single time. The study, taken as a whole, reports: Within beta out-of-frame sequences, the excess sharing observed between twins was weaker. When twins shared out-of-frame alpha sequences, those sequences had excess low generation probability. Invariant populations such as MAIT and iNKT cells could partly muddle zero-insertion analyses.

This clonotype has just a few counts. Its matching antigen is unknown. This clonotype originated in a man between 18 and 29 years old in good health. The sequencing sample was made of naive T cells sorted from blood.

CDR3 DNA sequence: TGCGCCAGCTCCCAGACTAGCGGGAAGGACAATGAGCAGTTCTTC. Translating gives CASSQTSGKDNEQFF. The chain is built from TRBV5-1 and TRBJ2-1, with 11 nucleotides matching TRBD2. This CDR3 is built from 15 residues. CDR1 and CDR2 (germline): SGHRS, YFSETQ. The ends lost 7 bases at V and 5 bases at J; junction bases unmatched: 8.